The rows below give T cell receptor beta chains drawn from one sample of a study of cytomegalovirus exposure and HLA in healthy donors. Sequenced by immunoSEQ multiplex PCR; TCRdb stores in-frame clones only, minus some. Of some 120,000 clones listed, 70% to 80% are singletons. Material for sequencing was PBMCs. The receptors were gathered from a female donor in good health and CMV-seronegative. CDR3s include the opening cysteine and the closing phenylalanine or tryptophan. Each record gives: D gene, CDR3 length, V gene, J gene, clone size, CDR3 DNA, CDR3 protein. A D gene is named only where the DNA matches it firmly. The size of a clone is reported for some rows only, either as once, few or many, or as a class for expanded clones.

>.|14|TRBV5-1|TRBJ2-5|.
TGCGCCAGCAGCACGGGACATACCCAAGAGACCCAGTACTTC
CASSTGHTQETQYF
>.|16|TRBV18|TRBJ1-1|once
TGTGCCAGCTCACCGTTCGACAGATCCTTGAACACTGAAGCTTTCTTT
CASSPFDRSLNTEAFF
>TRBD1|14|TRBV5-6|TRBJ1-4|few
TGTGCCAGCAGCAAGACAGGGATTAATGAAAAACTGTTTTTT
CASSKTGINEKLFF
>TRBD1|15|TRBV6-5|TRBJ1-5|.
TGTGCCAGCAGATTGGGCAGGGGGGGCAATCAGCCCCAGCATTTT
CASRLGRGGNQPQHF
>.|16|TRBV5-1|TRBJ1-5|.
TGCGCCAGCAGCTACTACAGGGACATTCTTGGTCAGCCCCAGCATTTT
CASSYYRDILGQPQHF
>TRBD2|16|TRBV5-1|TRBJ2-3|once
TGCGCCAGCAGCTTACGGACTAGCCCGAGCACAGATACGCAGTATTTT
CASSLRTSPSTDTQYF
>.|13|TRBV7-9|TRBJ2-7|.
TGTGCCAGCAGCTTCAACGGGGGCTACGAGCAGTACTTC
CASSFNGGYEQYF
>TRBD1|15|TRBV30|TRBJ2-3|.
TGTGCCTGGAGTCTAGGGACAGCTAGCACAGATACGCAGTATTTT
CAWSLGTASTDTQYF
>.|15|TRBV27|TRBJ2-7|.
TGTGCCAGCAGTTTATCGGGGAGGGGGGCCGGAGGGGAGTACTTC
CASSLSGRGAGGEYF
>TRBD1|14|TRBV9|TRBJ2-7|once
TGTGCCAGCAGCCTAGGGACAGAGTCCTACGAGCAGTACTTC
CASSLGTESYEQYF
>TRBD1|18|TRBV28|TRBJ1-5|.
TGTGCCAGCAGTTCCGGGACAGGGGGCAGTTTTAGCAATCAGCCCCAGCATTTT
CASSSGTGGSFSNQPQHF
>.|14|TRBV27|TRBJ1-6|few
TGTGCCAGCCGACAGGCCCCCTATAATTCACCCCTCCACTTT
CASRQAPYNSPLHF
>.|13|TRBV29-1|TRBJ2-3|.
TGCAGCGTTGGAGGTATACTCACAGATACGCAGTATTTT
CSVGGILTDTQYF
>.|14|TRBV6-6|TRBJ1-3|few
TGTGCCAGCAGCCAGGGATACTCTGGAAACACCATATATTTT
CASSQGYSGNTIYF
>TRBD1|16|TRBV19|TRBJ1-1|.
TGTGCCAGTAACTCGCGGAAGTCTGACAGGGCAGGTGAAGCTTTCTTT
CASNSRKSDRAGEAFF
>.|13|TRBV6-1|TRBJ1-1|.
TGTGCCAGCAGACAACCCCAAGGGGCTGAAGCTTTCTTT
CASRQPQGAEAFF
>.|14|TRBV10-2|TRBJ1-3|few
TGCGCCAGCAGTGAGCAGGGCTCTGGAAACACCATATATTTT
CASSEQGSGNTIYF
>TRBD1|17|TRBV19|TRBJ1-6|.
TGTGCCAGTAGTCGGGGGACAGGGACGAGATACGGTTCACCCCTCCACTTT
CASSRGTGTRYGSPLHF
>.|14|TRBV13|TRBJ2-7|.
TGTGCCAGCAGCACCGGACATATTTCCTACGAGCAGTACTTC
CASSTGHISYEQYF
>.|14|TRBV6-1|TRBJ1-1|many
TGTGCCAGCAGTGAAGGTGAGGAGTTCACTGAAGCTTTCTTT
CASSEGEEFTEAFF
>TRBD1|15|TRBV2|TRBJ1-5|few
TGTGCCAGCAGTCCGGGACAGGGATACGGACAGCCCCAGCATTTT
CASSPGQGYGQPQHF
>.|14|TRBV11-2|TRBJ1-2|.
TGTGCCAGCAGCTTAGGACAGTTTAACTATGGCTACACCTTC
CASSLGQFNYGYTF
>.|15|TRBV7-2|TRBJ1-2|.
TGTGCCAGCAGCTCCCACAGCGGGAGGGGATATGGCTACACCTTC
CASSSHSGRGYGYTF
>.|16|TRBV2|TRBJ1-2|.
TGTGCCAGCAGTGAAGCGCTTCGGGGTCATAACTATGGCTACACCTTC
CASSEALRGHNYGYTF
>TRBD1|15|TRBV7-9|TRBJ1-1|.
TGTGCCAGCAGACAAACAGGGGGCGCATATACTGAAGCTTTCTTT
CASRQTGGAYTEAFF
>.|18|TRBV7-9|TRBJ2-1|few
TGTGCCAGCAAGAGAGGGGGCGGGACACCACCGAACTACAATGAGCAGTTCTTC
CASKRGGGTPPNYNEQFF
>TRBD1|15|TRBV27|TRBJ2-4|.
TGTGCCAGCAGTTTAAAACAGGGGGGCGAAAACATTCAGTACTTC
CASSLKQGGENIQYF
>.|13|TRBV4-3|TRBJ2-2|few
TGCGCCAGCAGCCGGACACCGACCGGGGAGCTGTTTTTT
CASSRTPTGELFF
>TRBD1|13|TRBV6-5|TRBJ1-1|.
TGTGCCAGCAGTTTATACAGGGGGACTGAAGCTTTCTTT
CASSLYRGTEAFF
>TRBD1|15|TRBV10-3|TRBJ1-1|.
TGTGCCATCAGTGAGCCTCGACAGGGAACCACTGAAGCTTTCTTT
CAISEPRQGTTEAFF
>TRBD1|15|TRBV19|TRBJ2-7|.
TGTGCCAGTAGTATTGGCAGGGGGCCCGCCTACGAGCAGTACTTC
CASSIGRGPAYEQYF
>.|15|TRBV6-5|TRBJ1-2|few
TGTGCCAGCAGTTACTCACCAGACAGTGGCTATGGCTACACCTTC
CASSYSPDSGYGYTF
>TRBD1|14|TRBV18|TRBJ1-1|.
TGTGCCAGCTCACCCGGGACAGGGGCCGTTGAAGCTTTCTTT
CASSPGTGAVEAFF
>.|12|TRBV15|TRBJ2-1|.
TGTGCCACCAGCAGAGCAAACAATGAGCAGTTCTTC
CATSRANNEQFF
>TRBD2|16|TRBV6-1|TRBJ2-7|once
TGTGCCAGCAGTGTACGACTAGCGGGCAGCTCCTACGAGCAGTACTTC
CASSVRLAGSSYEQYF
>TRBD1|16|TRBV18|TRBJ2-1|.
TGTGCCAGCTCACAACTCCCTCGGGACAGGAACAATGAGCAGTTCTTC
CASSQLPRDRNNEQFF
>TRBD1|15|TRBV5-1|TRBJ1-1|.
TGCGCCAGCATGGGGACAGGGGGCTTGAGAACTGAAGCTTTCTTT
CASMGTGGLRTEAFF
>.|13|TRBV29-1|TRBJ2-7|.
TGCAGCGTTGAACTCCAGACTGACTACGAGCAGTACTTC
CSVELQTDYEQYF
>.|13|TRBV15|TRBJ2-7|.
TGTGCCACCAGCAGAGATATTTTACTGGAGCAGTACTTC
CATSRDILLEQYF
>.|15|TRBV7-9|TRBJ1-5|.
TGTTCCAGCAGCTTTTTCGTCACGGACTCGGGGCCCCAGCATTTT
CSSSFFVTDSGPQHF
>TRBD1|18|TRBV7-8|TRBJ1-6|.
TGTGCCAGCAGCTTAGCGGTGGGACAGGGCCTGAAGGATTCACCCCTCCACTTT
CASSLAVGQGLKDSPLHF
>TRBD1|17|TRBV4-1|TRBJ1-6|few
TGCGCCAGCAGCCAAGATCCCGACAGGGGGAATAATTCACCCCTCCACTTT
CASSQDPDRGNNSPLHF
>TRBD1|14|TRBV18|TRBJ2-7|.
TGTGCCAGCTCACCGGGGACAGTGTACGGCGAGCAGTACTTC
CASSPGTVYGEQYF
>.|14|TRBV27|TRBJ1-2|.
TGTGCCAGCAGTACGACAGTCCATTCCTATGGCTACACCTTC
CASSTTVHSYGYTF